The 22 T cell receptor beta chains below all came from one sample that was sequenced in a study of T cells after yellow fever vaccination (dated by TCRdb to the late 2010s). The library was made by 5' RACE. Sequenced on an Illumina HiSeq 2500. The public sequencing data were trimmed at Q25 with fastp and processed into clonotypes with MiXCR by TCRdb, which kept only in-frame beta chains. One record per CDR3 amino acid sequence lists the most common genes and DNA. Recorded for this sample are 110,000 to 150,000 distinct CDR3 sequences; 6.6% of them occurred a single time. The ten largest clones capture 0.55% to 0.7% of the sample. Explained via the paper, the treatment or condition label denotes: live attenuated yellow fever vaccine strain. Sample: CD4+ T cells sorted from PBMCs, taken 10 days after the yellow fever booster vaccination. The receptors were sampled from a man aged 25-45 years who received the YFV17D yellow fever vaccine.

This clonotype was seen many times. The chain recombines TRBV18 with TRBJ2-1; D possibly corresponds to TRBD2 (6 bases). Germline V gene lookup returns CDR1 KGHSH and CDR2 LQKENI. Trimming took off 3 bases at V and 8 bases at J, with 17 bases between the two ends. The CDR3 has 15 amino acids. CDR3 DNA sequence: TGTGCCAGCTCACCGGGGAGGACAACTTGGGATGAGCAGTTCTTC. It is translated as CASSPGRTTWDEQFF.

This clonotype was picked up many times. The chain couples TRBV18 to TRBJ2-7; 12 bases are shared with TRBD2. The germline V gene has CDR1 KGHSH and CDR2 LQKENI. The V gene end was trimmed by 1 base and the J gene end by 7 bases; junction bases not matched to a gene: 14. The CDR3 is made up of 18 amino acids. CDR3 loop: CASSPRQGKTSGSTEQYF. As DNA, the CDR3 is TGTGCCAGCTCACCACGTCAGGGAAAGACTAGCGGGAGTACAGAGCAGTACTTC.

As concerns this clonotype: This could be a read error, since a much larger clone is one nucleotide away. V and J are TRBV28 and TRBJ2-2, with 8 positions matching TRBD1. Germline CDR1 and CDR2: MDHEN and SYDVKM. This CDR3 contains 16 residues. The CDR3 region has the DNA TGTGACAGCAGTTCCACAGGACAGGGGAACACCGGGGAGCTGTTTTTT. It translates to CDSSSTGQGNTGELFF.

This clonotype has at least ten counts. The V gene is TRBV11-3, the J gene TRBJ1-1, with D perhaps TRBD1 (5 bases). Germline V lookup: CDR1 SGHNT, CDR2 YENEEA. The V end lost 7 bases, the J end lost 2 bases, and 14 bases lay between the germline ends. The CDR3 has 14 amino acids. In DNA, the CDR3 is TGTGCCAGCACCCTCCTTGACAGTAACACTGAAGCTTTCTTT. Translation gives CASTLLDSNTEAFF.

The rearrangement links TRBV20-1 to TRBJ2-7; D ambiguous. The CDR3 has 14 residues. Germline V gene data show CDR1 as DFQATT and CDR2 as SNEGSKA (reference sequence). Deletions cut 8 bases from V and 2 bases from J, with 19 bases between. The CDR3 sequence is CSTTKSGLAYEQYF. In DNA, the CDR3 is TGCAGTACCACCAAAAGTGGATTAGCCTACGAGCAGTACTTC.

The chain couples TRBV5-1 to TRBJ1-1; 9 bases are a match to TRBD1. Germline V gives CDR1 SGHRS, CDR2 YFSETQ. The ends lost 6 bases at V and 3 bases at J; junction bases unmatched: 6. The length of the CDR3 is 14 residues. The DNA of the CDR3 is TGCGCCAGCACCGCGGGACAGGGCTACACTGAAGCTTTCTTT. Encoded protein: CASTAGQGYTEAFF.

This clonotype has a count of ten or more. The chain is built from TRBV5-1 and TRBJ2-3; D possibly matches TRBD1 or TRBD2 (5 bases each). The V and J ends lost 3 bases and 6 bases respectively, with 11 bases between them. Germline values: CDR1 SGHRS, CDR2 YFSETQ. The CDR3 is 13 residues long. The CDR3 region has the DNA TGCGCCAGCAGCTGGAGGAAGGGGGATACGCAGTATTTT. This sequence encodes CASSWRKGDTQYF.

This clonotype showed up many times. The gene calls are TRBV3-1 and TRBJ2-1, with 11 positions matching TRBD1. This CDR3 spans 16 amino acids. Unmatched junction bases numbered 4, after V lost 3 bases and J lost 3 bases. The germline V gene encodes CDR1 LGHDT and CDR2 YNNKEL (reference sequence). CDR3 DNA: TGTGCCAGCAGCCACCGGACAGGGGGCAACTACAATGAGCAGTTCTTC. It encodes CASSHRTGGNYNEQFF.

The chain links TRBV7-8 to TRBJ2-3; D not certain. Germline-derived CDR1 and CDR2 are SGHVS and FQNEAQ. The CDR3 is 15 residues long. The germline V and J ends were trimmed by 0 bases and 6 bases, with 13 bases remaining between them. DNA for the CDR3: TGTGCCAGCAGCTTAGCACCCCAATTCACTGATACGCAGTATTTT. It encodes CASSLAPQFTDTQYF.

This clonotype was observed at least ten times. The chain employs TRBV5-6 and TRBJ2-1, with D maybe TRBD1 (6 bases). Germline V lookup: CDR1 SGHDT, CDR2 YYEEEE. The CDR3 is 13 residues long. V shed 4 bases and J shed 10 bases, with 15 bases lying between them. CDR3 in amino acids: CASSRDTENEQFF. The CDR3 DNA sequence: TGTGCCAGCAGCCGGGACACAGAAAACGAGCAGTTCTTC.

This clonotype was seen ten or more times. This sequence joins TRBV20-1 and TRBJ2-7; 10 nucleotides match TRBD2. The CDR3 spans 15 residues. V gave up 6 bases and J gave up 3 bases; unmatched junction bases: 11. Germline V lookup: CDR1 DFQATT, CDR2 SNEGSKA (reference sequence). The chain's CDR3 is CSAANLAGVNYEQYF. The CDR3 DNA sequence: TGCAGTGCAGCCAACCTAGCGGGAGTAAACTACGAGCAGTACTTC.

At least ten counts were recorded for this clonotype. CDR3 protein: CASFQGVNSYNEQFF. The CDR3 bases are TGCGCCAGCTTCCAGGGGGTCAACTCCTACAATGAGCAGTTCTTC. The chain carries TRBV5-1 and TRBJ2-1, with 7 bases that match TRBD1. Trimming cost V 7 bases and J 0 bases; bases outside gene matches: 7. This CDR3 region has 15 residues. Germline V gene lookup returns CDR1 SGHRS and CDR2 YFSETQ.

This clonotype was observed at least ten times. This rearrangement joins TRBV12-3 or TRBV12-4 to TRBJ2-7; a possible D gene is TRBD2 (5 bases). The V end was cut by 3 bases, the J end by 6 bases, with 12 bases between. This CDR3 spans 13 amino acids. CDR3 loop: CASSFTGGLEQYF. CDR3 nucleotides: TGTGCCAGCAGTTTTACTGGAGGTCTCGAGCAGTACTTC.

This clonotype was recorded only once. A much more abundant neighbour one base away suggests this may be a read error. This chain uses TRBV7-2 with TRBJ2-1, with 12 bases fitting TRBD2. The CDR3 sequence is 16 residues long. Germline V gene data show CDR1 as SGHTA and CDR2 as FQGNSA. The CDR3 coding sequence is TGTGCCAGCAGCACCGGACTAGCGGGATCTTACAATGTGCAGTTCTTC. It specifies CASSTGLAGSYNVQFF.

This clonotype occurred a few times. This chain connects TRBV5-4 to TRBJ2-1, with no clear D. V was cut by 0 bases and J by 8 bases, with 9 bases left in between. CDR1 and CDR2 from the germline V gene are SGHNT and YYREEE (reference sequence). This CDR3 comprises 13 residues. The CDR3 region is CASSLDYSDEQFF. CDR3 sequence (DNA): TGTGCCAGCAGCTTGGATTATTCGGATGAGCAGTTCTTC.

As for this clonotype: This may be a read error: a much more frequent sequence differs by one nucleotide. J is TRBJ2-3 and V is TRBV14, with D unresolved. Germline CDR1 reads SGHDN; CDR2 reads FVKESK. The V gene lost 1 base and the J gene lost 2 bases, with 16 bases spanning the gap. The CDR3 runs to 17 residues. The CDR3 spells CASSQGALGPLTDTQYF. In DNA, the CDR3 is TGTGCCAGCAGCCAAGGCGCCCTAGGGCCTCTCACAGATACGCAGTATTTT.

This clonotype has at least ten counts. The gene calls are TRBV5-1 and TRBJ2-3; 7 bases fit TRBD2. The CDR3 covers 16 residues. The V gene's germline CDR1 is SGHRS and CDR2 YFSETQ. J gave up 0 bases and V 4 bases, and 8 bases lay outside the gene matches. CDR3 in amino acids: CASSEGLFFSTDTQYF. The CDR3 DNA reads TGCGCCAGCAGCGAGGGACTATTCTTCAGCACAGATACGCAGTATTTT.

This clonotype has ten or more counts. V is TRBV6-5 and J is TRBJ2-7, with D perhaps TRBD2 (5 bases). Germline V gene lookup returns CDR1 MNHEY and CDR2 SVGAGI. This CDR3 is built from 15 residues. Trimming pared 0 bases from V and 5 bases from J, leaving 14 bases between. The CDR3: CASSYSAGAAHEQYF. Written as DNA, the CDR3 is TGTGCCAGCAGTTACTCTGCGGGCGCCGCTCACGAGCAGTACTTC.

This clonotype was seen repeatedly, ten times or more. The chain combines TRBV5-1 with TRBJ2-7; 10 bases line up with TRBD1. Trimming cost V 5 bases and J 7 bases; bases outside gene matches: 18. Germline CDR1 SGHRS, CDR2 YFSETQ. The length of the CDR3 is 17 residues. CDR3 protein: CASRRQGARSGPQEQYF. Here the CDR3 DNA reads TGCGCCAGCAGAAGACAGGGGGCCCGGAGCGGGCCCCAGGAGCAGTACTTC. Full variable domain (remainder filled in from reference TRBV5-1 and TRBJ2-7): KAGVTQTPRYLIKTRGQQVTLSCSPISGHRSVSWYQQTPGQGLQFLFEYFSETQRNKGNFPGRFSGRQFSNSRSEMNVSTLELGDSALYLCASRRQGARSGPQEQYFGPGTRLTVT.

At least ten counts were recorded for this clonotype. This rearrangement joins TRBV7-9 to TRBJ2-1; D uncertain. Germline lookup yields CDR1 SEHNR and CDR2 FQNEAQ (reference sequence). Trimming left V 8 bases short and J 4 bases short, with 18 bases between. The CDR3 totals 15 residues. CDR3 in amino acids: CASDPRKGVYNEQFF. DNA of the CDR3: TGTGCCAGCGACCCGAGGAAGGGTGTTTACAATGAGCAGTTCTTC.

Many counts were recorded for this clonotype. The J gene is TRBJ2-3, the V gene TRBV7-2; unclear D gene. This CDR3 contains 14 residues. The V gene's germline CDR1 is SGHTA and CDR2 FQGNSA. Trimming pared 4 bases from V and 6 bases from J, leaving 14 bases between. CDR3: CASSSNSRGDTQYF. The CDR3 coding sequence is TGTGCCAGCAGCTCAAATTCTCGTGGGGATACGCAGTATTTT.

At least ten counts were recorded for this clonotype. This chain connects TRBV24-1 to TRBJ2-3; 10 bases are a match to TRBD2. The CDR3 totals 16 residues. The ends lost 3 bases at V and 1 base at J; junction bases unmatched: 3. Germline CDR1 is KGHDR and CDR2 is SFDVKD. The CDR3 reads CATSDPSGSGTDTQYF. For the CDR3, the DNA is TGTGCCACCAGTGATCCTAGCGGGAGCGGCACAGATACGCAGTATTTT.